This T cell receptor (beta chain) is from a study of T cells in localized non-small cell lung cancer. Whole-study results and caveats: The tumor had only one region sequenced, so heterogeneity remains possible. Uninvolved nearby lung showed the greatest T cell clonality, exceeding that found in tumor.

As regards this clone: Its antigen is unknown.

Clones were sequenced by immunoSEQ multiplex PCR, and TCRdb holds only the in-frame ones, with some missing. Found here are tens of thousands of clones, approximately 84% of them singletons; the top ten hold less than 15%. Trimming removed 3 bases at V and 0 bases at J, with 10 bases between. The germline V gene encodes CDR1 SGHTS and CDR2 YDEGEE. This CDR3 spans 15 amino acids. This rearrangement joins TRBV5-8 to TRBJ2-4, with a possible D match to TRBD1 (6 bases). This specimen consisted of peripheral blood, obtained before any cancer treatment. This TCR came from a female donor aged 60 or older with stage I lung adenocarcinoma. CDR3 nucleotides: TGTGCCAGCAGCTGGGACATTTTAGCCAAAAACATTCAGTACTTC. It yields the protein CASSWDILAKNIQYF.